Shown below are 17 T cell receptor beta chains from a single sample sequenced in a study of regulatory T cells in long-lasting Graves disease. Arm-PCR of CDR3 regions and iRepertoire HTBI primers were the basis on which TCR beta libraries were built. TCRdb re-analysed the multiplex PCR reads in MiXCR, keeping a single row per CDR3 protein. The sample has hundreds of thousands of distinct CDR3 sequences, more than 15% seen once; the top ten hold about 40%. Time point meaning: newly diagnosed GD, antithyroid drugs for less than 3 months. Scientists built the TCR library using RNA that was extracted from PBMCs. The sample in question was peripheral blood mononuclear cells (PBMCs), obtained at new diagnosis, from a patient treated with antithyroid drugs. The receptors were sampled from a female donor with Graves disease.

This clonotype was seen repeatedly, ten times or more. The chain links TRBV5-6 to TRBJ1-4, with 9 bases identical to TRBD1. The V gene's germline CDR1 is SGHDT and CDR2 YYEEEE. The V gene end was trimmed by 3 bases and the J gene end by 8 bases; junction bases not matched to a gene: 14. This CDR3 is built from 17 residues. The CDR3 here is CASSYKRQGVQSEKLFF. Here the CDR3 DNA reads TGTGCCAGCAGCTATAAACGACAGGGGGTCCAAAGCGAAAAACTGTTTTTT.

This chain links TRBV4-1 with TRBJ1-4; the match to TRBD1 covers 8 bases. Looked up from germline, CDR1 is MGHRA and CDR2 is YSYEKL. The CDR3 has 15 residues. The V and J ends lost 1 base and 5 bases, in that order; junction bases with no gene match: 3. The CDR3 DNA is TGCGCCAGCAGCCAAGGGACAGGGATAAATGAAAAACTGTTTTTT. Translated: CASSQGTGINEKLFF.

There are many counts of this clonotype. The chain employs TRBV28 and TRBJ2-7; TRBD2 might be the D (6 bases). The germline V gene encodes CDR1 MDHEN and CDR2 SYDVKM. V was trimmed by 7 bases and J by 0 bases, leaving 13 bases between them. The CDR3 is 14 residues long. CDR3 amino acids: CASKGGGSSYEQYF. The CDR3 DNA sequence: TGTGCCAGCAAGGGTGGAGGGAGCTCCTACGAGCAGTACTTC.

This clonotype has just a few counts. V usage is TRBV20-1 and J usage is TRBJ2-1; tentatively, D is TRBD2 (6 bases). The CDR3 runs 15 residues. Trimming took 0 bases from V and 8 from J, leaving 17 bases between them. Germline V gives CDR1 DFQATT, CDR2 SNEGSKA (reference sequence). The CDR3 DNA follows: TGCAGTGCTAGAGAGTCTTCCGGGACTTCATATGAGCAGTTCTTC. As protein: CSARESSGTSYEQFF.

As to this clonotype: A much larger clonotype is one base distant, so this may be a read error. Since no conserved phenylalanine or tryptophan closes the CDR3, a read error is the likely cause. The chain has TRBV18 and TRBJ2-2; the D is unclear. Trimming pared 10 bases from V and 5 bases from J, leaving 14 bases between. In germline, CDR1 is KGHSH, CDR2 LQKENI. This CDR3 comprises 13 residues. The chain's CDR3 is CATQAPKTGELFL. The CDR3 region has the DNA TGTGCCACCCAGGCCCCTAAGACCGGGGAGCTGTTTCTT.

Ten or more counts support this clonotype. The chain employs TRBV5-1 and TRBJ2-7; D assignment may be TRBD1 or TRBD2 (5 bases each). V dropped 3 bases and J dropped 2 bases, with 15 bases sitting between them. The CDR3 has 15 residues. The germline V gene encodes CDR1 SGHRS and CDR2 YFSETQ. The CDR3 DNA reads TGCGCCAGCAGCTCCTGGGGGACGGGAACCTACGAGCAGTACTTC. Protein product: CASSSWGTGTYEQYF. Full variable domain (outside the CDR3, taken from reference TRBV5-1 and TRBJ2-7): KAGVTQTPRYLIKTRGQQVTLSCSPISGHRSVSWYQQTPGQGLQFLFEYFSETQRNKGNFPGRFSGRQFSNSRSEMNVSTLELGDSALYLCASSSWGTGTYEQYFGPGTRLTVT.

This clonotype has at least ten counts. The CDR3 reads CASSSTRGSNQPQHF. CDR3 DNA: TGTGCCAGCAGTTCGACTCGGGGGAGCAATCAGCCCCAGCATTTT. This chain uses TRBV6-8 with TRBJ1-5; TRBD1 might be the D (5 bases). The V gene's germline CDR1 is MNHGY and CDR2 SAAAGT. CDR3 size: 15 residues. V was pared by 4 bases and J by 1 base, with 11 bases between.

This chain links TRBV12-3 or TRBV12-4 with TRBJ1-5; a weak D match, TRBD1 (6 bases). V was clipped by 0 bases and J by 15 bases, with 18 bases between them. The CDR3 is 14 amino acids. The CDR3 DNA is TGTGCCAGCAGTTTAGCGGGGACTGGACAGCAATCGCATTTT. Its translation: CASSLAGTGQQSHF.

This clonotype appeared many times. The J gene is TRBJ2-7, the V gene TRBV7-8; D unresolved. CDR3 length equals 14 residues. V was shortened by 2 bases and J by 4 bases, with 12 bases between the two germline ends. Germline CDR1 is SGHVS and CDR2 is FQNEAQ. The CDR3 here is CASSLFVSPYEQYF. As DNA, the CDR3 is TGTGCCAGCAGCTTATTTGTCAGCCCTTACGAGCAGTACTTC.

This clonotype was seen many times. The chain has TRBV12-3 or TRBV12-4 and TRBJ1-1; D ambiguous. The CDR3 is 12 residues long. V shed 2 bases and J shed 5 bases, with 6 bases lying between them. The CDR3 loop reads CASSLIRTEAFF. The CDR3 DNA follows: TGTGCCAGCAGTTTAATCAGGACTGAAGCTTTCTTT.

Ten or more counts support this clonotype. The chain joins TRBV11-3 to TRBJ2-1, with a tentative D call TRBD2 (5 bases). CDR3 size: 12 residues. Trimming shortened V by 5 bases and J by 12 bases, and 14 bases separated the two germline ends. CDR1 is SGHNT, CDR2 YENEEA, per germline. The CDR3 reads CASSTLPRGQFF. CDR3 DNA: TGTGCCAGCAGCACCTTACCCCGGGGGCAGTTCTTC.

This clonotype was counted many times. The CDR3 is CASSESGGTKKFF. For the CDR3, the DNA is TGTGCCAGCAGTGAATCGGGGGGGACGAAGAAGTTCTTT. The chain couples TRBV6-1 to TRBJ1-1, with D perhaps matching TRBD1 (5 bases). From germline, CDR1 is MNHNS and CDR2 SASEGT. V gave up 2 bases and J gave up 14 bases, with 18 bases separating them. CDR3 length equals 13 residues.

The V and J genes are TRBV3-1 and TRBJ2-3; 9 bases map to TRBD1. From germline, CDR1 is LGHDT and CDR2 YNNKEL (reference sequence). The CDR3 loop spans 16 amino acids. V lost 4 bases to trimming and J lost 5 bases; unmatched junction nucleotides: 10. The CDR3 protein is CASSRPGQGLKDTQYF. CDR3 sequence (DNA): TGTGCCAGCAGCCGCCCGGGACAGGGTTTAAAAGATACGCAGTATTTT.

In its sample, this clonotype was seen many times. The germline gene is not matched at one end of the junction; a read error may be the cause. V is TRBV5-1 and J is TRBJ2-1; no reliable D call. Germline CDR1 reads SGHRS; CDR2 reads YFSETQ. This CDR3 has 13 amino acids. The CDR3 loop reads CASSLGRANEQFF. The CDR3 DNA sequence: TGTGCCAGCAGCTTAGGTAGGGCCAATGAGCAGTTCTTC.

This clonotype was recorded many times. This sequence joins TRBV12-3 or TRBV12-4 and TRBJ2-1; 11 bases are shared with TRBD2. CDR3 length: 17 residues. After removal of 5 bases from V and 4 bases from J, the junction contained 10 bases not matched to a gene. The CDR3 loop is CASSPAQGLAEYNEQFF. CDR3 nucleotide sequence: TGTGCCAGCAGTCCTGCCCAGGGACTAGCGGAGTACAATGAGCAGTTCTTC.

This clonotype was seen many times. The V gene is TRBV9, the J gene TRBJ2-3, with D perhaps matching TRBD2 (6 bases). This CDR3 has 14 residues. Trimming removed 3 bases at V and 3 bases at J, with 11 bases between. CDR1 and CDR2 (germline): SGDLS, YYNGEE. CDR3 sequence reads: CASSAAGRTDTQYF. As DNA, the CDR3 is TGTGCCAGCAGCGCCGCCGGGAGAACAGATACGCAGTATTTT.

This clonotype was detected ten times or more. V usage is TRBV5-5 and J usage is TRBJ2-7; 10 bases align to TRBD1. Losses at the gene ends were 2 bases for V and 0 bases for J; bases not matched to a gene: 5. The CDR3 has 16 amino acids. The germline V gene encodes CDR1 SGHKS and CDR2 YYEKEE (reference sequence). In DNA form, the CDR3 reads TGTGCCAGCAGCTTAACTCGGGACAGGGGCTCCTACGAGCAGTACTTC. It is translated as CASSLTRDRGSYEQYF.